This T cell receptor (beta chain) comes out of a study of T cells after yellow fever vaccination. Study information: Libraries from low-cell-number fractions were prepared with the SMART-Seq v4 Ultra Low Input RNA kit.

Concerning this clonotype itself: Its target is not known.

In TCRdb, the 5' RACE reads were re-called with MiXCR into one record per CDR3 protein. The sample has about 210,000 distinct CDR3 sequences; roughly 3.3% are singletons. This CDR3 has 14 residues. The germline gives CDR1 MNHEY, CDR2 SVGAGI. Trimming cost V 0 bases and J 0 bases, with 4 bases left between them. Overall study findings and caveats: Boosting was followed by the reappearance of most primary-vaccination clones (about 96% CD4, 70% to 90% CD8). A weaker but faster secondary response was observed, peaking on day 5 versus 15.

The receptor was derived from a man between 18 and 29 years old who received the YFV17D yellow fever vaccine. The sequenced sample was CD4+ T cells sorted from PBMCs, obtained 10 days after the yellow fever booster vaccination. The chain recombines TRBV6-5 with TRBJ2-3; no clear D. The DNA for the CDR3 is TGTGCCAGCAGTTACTCCCTTAGCACAGATACGCAGTATTTT. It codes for CASSYSLSTDTQYF.